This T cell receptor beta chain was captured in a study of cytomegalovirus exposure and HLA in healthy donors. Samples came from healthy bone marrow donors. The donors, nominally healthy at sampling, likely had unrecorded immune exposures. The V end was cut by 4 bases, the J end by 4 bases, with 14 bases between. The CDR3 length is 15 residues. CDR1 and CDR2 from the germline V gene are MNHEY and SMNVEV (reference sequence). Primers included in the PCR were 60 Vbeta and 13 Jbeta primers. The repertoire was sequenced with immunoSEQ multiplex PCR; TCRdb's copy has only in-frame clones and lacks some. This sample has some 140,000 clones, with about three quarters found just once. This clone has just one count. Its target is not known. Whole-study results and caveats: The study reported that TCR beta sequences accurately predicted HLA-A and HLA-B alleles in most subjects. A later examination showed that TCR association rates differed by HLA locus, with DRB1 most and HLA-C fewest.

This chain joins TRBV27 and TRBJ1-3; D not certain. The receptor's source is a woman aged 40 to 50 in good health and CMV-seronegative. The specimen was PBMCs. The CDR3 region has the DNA TGTGCCAGCAGTTCATGGACCGGGGAAGGAAACACCATATATTTT. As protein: CASSSWTGEGNTIYF.